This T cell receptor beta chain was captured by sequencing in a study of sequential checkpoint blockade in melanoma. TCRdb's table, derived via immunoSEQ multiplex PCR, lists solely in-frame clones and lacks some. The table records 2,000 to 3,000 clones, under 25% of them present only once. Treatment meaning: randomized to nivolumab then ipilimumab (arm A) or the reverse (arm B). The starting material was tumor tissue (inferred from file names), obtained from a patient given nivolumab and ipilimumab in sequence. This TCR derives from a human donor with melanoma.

The CDR3 protein is CASSIGIQYEQYF. The CDR3 DNA reads as TGTGCCAGTAGTATAGGAATCCAATACGAGCAGTACTTC. The rearrangement uses TRBV19 and TRBJ2-7; D unresolved. Germline-derived CDR1 and CDR2 are LNHDA and SQIVND (reference sequence). The germline V and J ends were trimmed by 1 base and 4 bases, with 8 bases remaining between them. This CDR3 spans 13 amino acids. The complete variable domain, with remaining parts taken from reference TRBV19 and TRBJ2-7, reads DGGITQSPKYLFRKEGQNVTLSCEQNLNHDAMYWYRQDPGQGLRLIYYSQIVNDFQKGDIAEGYSVSREKKESFPLTVTSAQKNPTAFYLCASSIGIQYEQYFGPGTRLTVT.